This paragraph covers one TCR beta chain sequence. V was shortened by 0 bases and J by 6 bases, with 14 bases between the two germline ends. The V gene's germline CDR1 is MGHRA and CDR2 YSYEKL. The CDR3 is 16 amino acids. These data belong to a study of blood T cell repertoires in COVID-19. The data were produced by immunoSEQ multiplex PCR, yet TCRdb's version contains in-frame clones alone and is incomplete. The sample yields fewer than 250,000 clones, roughly nine tenths seen once. The chain has TRBV4-1 and TRBJ2-2; TRBD2 might be the D (5 bases). Sequencing was done on a sample of PBMCs or T cells enriched from blood (not recorded which). The sequence was obtained from a woman aged 40 to 50 in a cohort exposed to, infected with or recovered from COVID-19 (not recorded which). The CDR3 spells CASSQDLGLTPGELFF. The DNA of the CDR3 is TGCGCCAGCAGCCAAGATTTAGGACTTACCCCCGGGGAGCTGTTTTTT.